What follows describes a single TCR beta chain. These data are taken from a study of blood T cell repertoires in COVID-19. V lost 5 bases to trimming and J lost 0 bases; unmatched junction nucleotides: 10. Germline V gives CDR1 GTSNPN, CDR2 SVGIG (reference sequence). The CDR3 has 17 residues. Profiling relied on immunoSEQ multiplex PCR, and the TCRdb table lists in-frame clones only, not all of them. The table lists around 55,000 clones, 70% to 90% of them singletons. This clonotype was sampled from a human donor in a cohort sampled during active COVID-19. V and J are TRBV30 and TRBJ2-3, with TRBD1 matching 11 bases. The specimen was peripheral blood. CDR3 region: CAWVKEWDRGSTDTQYF. The CDR3, as DNA: TGTGCCTGGGTCAAGGAATGGGACAGGGGGAGCACAGATACGCAGTATTTT.